This TCR beta chain stems from a study of T cell responses to AZD1222 COVID-19 vaccine. Whole-study context: Doses given second, at about 4 or about 12 weeks, were pooled. Study-level results: Regions left unmutated in variants are reportedly the target of nearly half of spike-specific TCRs. No day 14 peak samples; only post-peak repertoires were characterized. Spike-specific TCR breadth and depth went up after people got two AZD1222 doses.

The assay was immunoSEQ multiplex PCR, and TCRdb's table has in-frame clones only and misses some. This sample has about 120,000 clones; roughly 88% occur once, and the top ten carry roughly 3.5%. Germline V gene lookup returns CDR1 SGHDT and CDR2 YYEEEE. Trimming took off 2 bases at V and 6 bases at J, with 8 bases between the two ends. The CDR3 sequence is 13 residues long. The sample holds one count of this clone. No antigen is known for it. The sample in question was peripheral blood, obtained on day 0 of AZD1222 vaccination. The source of this sequence is an adult in good health. The chain joins TRBV5-6 to TRBJ2-2; no firm D call. The CDR3 sequence is CASSLRVPGELFF. The CDR3 DNA reads TGTGCCAGCAGCTTACGGGTACCCGGGGAGCTGTTTTTT.